The next 10 T cell receptor beta chains were all read from a single sample in a study of T-cell reconstitution after alpha-beta-depleted transplantation in children. Unique molecular identifiers were used to barcode this TCRbeta library. TCRdb analysed the PCR reads with MiXCR anew, one entry per CDR3 protein. The table lists over 150,000 distinct CDR3 sequences, around 7% of them singletons. Here the sequenced sample was PBMCs from the stem cell graft donor, taken from the stem cell graft. All receptors derive from a human donor who donated a stem cell graft to a child with Wiskott-Aldrich syndrome.

This clonotype was recorded many times. This chain joins TRBV29-1 and TRBJ2-4; D is unresolved. CDR3 size: 11 residues. V gave up 6 bases and J gave up 5 bases, with 8 bases separating them. Per germline, CDR1 SQVTM and CDR2 ANQGSEA. In DNA, the CDR3 is TGCAGCGTCCCATCGGAAAACATTCAGTACTTC. Translated: CSVPSENIQYF.

At least ten counts were recorded for this clonotype. The J gene is TRBJ2-3, the V gene TRBV7-8; TRBD1 might be the D (5 bases). Trimming took 2 bases from V and 7 from J, leaving 10 bases between them. Looked up from germline, CDR1 is SGHVS and CDR2 is FQNEAQ. The CDR3 has 13 amino acids. CDR3 region: CASSLFQDNTQYF. The CDR3 region has the DNA TGTGCCAGCAGCTTATTCCAGGACAATACGCAGTATTTT.

In this sample, this clonotype turned up many times. The genes are TRBV9 and TRBJ2-7; 8 positions agree with TRBD2. V shed 2 bases and J 5 bases; nucleotides not matched to a gene: 3. This CDR3 comprises 13 residues. The germline gives CDR1 SGDLS, CDR2 YYNGEE. The CDR3 region is CASSVGTSDEQYF. In DNA form, the CDR3 reads TGTGCCAGCAGCGTCGGGACTAGTGACGAGCAGTACTTC. The complete variable domain, with remaining parts taken from reference TRBV9 and TRBJ2-7, reads DSGVTQTPKHLITATGQRVTLRCSPRSGDLSVYWYQQSLDQGLQFLIQYYNGEERAKGNILERFSAQQFPDLHSELNLSSLELGDSALYFCASSVGTSDEQYFGPGTRLTVT.

This clonotype was found many times. The rearrangement uses TRBV5-1 and TRBJ2-1; 10 nucleotides match TRBD1. Germline values: CDR1 SGHRS, CDR2 YFSETQ. J was trimmed by 3 bases and V by 1 base; bases with no gene match: 10. The CDR3 runs to 18 residues. The CDR3 region has the DNA TGCGCCAGCAGCTTGACCAAGTTTGGGACAGGGGTCTACAATGAGCAGTTCTTC. It is translated as CASSLTKFGTGVYNEQFF.

In this sample, this clonotype turned up many times. This chain joins TRBV11-2 and TRBJ2-5; D gene ambiguous. Germline-derived CDR1 and CDR2 are SGHAT and FQNNGV. The CDR3 spans 13 residues. Between the trimmed V and J ends, which lost 2 bases and 5 bases, there was a span of 9 bases. As DNA, the CDR3 is TGTGCCAGCAGCTTACAAATAGGCGAGACCCAGTACTTC. Translated: CASSLQIGETQYF.

This clonotype was detected ten times or more. The genes are TRBV30 and TRBJ2-3, with a weak D call TRBD2 (7 bases). Trimming pared 3 bases from V and 7 bases from J, leaving 17 bases between. CDR3 length: 14 amino acids. CDR1 and CDR2 from the germline V gene are GTSNPN and SVGIG (reference sequence). CDR3 protein: CAWSFSGGRNTQYF. Written as DNA, the CDR3 is TGTGCCTGGAGCTTTTCGGGGGGCAGGAATACGCAGTATTTT.

The sample holds many counts of this clonotype. CDR3 coding DNA: TGTGCCAGCAGTTCCACGGACAGGTACGAGCAGTACTTC. Its protein product is CASSSTDRYEQYF. The V gene is TRBV12-3 or TRBV12-4, the J gene TRBJ2-7; 7 bases are a match to TRBD1. The junction had 4 bases not matched to a gene; V was cut back by 4 bases and J by 4 bases. CDR3 length: 13 amino acids.

This clonotype was counted only a few times. The chain combines TRBV5-1 with TRBJ1-1, with no clear D. The CDR3 extends over 13 amino acids. The V gene's germline CDR1 is SGHRS and CDR2 YFSETQ. Trimming removed 0 bases from V and 11 bases from J, with 14 bases in between. In nucleotides, the CDR3 is TGCGCCAGCAGCTTGGATGGGGATTTATCGGCTTTCTTT. Protein product: CASSLDGDLSAFF. Drawing the rest from reference TRBV5-1 and TRBJ1-1, the complete variable domain is KAGVTQTPRYLIKTRGQQVTLSCSPISGHRSVSWYQQTPGQGLQFLFEYFSETQRNKGNFPGRFSGRQFSNSRSEMNVSTLELGDSALYLCASSLDGDLSAFFGQGTRLTVV.

To note about this clonotype: A read error is possible here, since a much larger clone lies one base away. This sequence joins TRBV20-1 and TRBJ2-7; TRBD2 agrees at 8 bases. CDR1 is DFQATT and CDR2 is SNEGSKA in the germline V gene (reference sequence). The junction had 7 bases not matched to a gene; V was cut back by 7 bases and J by 2 bases. The CDR3 covers 13 residues. The CDR3 region has the DNA TGCAGTGGTAGCGGGACAAGGACCTACGAGCAGTACTTC. Translating it yields CSGSGTRTYEQYF.

This clonotype appeared many times. The gene calls are TRBV12-3 or TRBV12-4 and TRBJ2-2; 9 bases fit TRBD2. J gave up 13 bases and V 4 bases, and 13 bases lay outside the gene matches. The CDR3 is made up of 15 amino acids. The CDR3 DNA reads TGTGCCAGCAGTTATAGCGGGGGACGCAGTTTAGGGCTGTTTTTT. The encoded protein is CASSYSGGRSLGLFF.